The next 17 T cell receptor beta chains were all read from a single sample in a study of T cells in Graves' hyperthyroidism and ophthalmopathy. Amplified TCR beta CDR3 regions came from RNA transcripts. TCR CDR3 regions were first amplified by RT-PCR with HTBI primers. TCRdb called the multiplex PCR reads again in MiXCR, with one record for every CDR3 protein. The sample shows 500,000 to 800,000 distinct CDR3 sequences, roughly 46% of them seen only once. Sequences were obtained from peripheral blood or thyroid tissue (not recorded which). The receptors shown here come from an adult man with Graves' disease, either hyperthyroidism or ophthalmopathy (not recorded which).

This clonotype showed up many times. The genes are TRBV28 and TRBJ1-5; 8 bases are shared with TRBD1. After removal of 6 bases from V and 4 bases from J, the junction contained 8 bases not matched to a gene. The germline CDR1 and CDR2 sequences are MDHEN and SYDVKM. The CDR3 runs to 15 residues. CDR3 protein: CASRPMTGVNQPQHF. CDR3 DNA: TGTGCCAGCAGACCCATGACAGGGGTGAATCAGCCCCAGCATTTT.

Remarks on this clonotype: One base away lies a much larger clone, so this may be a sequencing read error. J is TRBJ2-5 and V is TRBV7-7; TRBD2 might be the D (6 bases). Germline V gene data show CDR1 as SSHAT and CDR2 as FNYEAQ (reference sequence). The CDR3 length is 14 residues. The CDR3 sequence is CASSKFGGVETQYF. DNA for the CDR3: TGTGCTAGCAGCAAATTCGGGGGAGTAGAGACCCAGTACTTC.

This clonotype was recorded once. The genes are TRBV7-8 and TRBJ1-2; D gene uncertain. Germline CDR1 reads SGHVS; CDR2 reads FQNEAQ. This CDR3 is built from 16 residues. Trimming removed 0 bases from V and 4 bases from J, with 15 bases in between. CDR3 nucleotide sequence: TGTGCCAGCAGCTTAGCGCCGGGCGGATTCTTCTATGGCTACACCTTC. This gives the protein CASSLAPGGFFYGYTF.

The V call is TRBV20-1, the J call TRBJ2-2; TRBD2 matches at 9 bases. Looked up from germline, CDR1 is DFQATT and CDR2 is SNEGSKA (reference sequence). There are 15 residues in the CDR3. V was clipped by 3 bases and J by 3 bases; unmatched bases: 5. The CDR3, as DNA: TGCAGTGCTAGGGGACTAGCTCCAGACACCGGGGAGCTGTTTTTT. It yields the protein CSARGLAPDTGELFF.

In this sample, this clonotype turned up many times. The CDR3, as DNA: TGTGCCATCAGTGAGGAGCGCGGGGGCTCACCCCTCCACTTT. Translating gives CAISEERGGSPLHF. V and J are TRBV10-3 and TRBJ1-6, with D possibly matching TRBD1 (6 bases). The germline gives CDR1 ENHRY, CDR2 SYGVKD. The CDR3 sequence is 14 residues long. V lost 2 bases to trimming and J lost 10 bases, with 12 bases between them.

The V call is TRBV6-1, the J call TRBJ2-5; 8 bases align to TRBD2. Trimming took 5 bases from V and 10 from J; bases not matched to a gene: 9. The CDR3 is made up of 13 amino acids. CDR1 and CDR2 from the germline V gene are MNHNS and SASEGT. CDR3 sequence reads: CASSRLAGPLQYF. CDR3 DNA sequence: TGTGCCAGCAGTCGCCTAGCGGGCCCCCTCCAGTACTTC.

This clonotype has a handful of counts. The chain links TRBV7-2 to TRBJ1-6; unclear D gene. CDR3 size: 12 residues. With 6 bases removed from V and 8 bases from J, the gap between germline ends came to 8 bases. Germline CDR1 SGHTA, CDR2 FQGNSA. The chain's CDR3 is CASSSFDSPLHF. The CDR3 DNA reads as TGTGCCAGCAGTTCATTTGATTCACCCCTCCACTTT.

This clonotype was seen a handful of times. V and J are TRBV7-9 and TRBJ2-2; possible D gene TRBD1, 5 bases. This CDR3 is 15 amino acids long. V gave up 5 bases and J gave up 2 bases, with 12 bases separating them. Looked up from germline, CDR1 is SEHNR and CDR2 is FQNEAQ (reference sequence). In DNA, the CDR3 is TGTGCCAGCAGCCCCCGGACAAGCAACACCGGGGAGCTGTTTTTT. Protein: CASSPRTSNTGELFF.

For the CDR3, the DNA is TGTGCCAGCGCAAAGGACAGTATTTACACTGAAGCTTTCTTT. Translation: CASAKDSIYTEAFF. The chain uses TRBV12-3 or TRBV12-4 and TRBJ1-1; TRBD1 is a possible D gene (6 bases). The CDR3 totals 14 residues. Trimming cost V 8 bases and J 3 bases, with 16 bases left between them.

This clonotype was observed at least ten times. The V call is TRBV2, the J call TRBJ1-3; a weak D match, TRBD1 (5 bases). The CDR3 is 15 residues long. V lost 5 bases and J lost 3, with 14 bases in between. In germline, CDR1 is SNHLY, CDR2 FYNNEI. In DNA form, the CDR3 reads TGTGCCAGCAGTCCCGACAGTCCTCGTGGAAACACCATATATTTT. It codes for CASSPDSPRGNTIYF.

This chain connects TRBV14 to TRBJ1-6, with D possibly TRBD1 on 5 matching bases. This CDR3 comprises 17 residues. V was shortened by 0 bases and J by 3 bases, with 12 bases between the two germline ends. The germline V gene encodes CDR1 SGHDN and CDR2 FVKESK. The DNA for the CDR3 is TGTGCCAGCAGCCAAGATCAAGGGGCCGGCTATAATTCACCCCTCCACTTT. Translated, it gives CASSQDQGAGYNSPLHF.

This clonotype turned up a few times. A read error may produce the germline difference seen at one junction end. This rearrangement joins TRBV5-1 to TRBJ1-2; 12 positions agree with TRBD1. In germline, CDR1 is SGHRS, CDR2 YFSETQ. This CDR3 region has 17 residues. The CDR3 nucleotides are TGTGCCAGCAGGGAGCCGGGACAGGGGGCCATTAACTATGGCTACACCTTC. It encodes CASREPGQGAINYGYTF.

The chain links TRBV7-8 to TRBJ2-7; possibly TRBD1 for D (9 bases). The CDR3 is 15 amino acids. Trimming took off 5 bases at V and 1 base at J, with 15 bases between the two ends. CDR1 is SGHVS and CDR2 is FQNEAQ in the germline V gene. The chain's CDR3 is CASSAGGQGSYEQYF. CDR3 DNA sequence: TGTGCCAGCAGCGCGGGGGGACAGGGTTCCTACGAGCAGTACTTC.

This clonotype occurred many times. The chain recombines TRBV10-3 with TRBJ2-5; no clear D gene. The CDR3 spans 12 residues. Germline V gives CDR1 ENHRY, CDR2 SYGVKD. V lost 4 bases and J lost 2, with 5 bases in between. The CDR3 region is CAISGPQETQYF. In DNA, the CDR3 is TGTGCCATCAGTGGCCCTCAAGAGACCCAGTACTTC.

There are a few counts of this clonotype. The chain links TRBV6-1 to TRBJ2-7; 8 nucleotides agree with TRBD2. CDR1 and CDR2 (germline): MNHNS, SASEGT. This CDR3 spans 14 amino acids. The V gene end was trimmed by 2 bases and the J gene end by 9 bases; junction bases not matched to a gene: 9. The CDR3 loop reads CASSESAGGVWQYF. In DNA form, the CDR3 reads TGTGCCAGCAGTGAATCGGCGGGAGGCGTATGGCAGTACTTC.

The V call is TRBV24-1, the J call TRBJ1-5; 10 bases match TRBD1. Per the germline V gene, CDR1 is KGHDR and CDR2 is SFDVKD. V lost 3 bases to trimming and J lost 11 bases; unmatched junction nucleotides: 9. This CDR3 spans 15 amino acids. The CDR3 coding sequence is TGTGCCACCAGTGATGTGACAGGGGGCGGTGAGACCCAGCATTTT. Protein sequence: CATSDVTGGGETQHF.

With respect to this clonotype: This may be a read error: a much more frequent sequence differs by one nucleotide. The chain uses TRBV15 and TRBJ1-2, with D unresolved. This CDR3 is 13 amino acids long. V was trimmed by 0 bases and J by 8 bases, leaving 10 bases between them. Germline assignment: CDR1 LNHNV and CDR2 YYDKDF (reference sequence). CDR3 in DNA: TGTGCCACCAGCAGAGATGGAGTAGGAGGCTACACCTTC. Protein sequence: CATSRDGVGGYTF.